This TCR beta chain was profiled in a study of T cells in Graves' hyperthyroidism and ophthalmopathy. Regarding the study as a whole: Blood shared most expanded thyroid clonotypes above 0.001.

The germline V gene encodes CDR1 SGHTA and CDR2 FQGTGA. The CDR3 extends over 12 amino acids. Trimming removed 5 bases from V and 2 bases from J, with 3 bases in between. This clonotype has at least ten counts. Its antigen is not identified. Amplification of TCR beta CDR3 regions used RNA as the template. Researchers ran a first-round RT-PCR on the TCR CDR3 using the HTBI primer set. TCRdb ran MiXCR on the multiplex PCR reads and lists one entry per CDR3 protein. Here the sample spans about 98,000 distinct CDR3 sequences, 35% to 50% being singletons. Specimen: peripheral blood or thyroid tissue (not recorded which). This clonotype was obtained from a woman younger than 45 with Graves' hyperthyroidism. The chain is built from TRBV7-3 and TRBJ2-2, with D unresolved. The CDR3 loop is CASSPNTGELFF. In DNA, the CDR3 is TGTGCCAGCAGCCCCAACACCGGGGAGCTGTTTTTT.